The 13 T cell receptor beta chains reported below all come from one sample, sequenced in a study of blood T cell repertoires in COVID-19. Only in-frame clones appear in the TCRdb table, and some are missing; sequencing was by immunoSEQ multiplex PCR. The sample lists about 380,000 clones; about 87% were seen once. Input material: PBMCs or T cells enriched from blood (not recorded which). These receptors all stem from a man aged 25-45 years who had recovered from COVID-19.

This rearrangement joins TRBV19 to TRBJ1-1; possibly TRBD1 for D (6 bases). Germline V lookup: CDR1 LNHDA, CDR2 SQIVND (reference sequence). V was clipped by 6 bases and J by 6 bases, with 11 bases between them. The CDR3 totals 12 residues. The CDR3 nucleotides read TGTGCCAGTAGGAGGGGGTTGGCTGAAGCTTTCTTT. Translating it yields CASRRGLAEAFF.

The chain uses TRBV10-3 and TRBJ1-2; no firm D call. From germline, CDR1 is ENHRY and CDR2 SYGVKD. The CDR3 length is 12 residues. Trimming left V 1 base short and J 5 bases short, with 5 bases between. DNA of the CDR3: TGTGCCATCAGTGAGTTAGATTATGGCTACACCTTC. It specifies CAISELDYGYTF.

This clone was detected only a few times. In the same sample, other DNA sequences code for this CDR3. The chain joins TRBV4-1 to TRBJ2-7; 9 bases are a match to TRBD1. The CDR3 sequence is 15 residues long. Germline V gene data show CDR1 as MGHRA and CDR2 as YSYEKL. J was trimmed by 3 bases and V by 0 bases; bases with no gene match: 3. CDR3 in DNA: TGCGCCAGCAGCCAAGAGGGACAGGGTTTCTACGAGCAGTACTTC. Translated, it gives CASSQEGQGFYEQYF.

This clone has just a few counts. The chain is built from TRBV18 and TRBJ1-1; 8 positions agree with TRBD1. V lost 6 bases to trimming and J lost 3 bases; unmatched junction nucleotides: 6. The CDR3 covers 14 residues. The germline CDR1 and CDR2 sequences are KGHSH and LQKENI. This CDR3 is CASSPTGGDTEAFF. Here the CDR3 DNA reads TGTGCCAGCTCCCCTACAGGGGGTGACACTGAAGCTTTCTTT. The full variable domain, its missing parts supplied by reference TRBV18 and TRBJ1-1, is NAGVMQNPRHLVRRRGQEARLRCSPMKGHSHVYWYRQLPEEGLKFMVYLQKENIIDESGMPKERFSAEFPKEGPSILRIQQVVRGDSAAYFCASSPTGGDTEAFFGQGTRLTVV.

The genes are TRBV4-2 and TRBJ1-1; no reliable D call. V dropped 4 bases and J dropped 4 bases, with 16 bases sitting between them. The CDR3 length is 15 residues. Germline CDR1 LGHNA, CDR2 YNFKEQ. The CDR3 region is CASSLGVGKGTEAFF. CDR3 nucleotide sequence: TGTGCCAGCAGCCTCGGGGTCGGGAAAGGCACTGAAGCTTTCTTT.

The chain links TRBV6-5 to TRBJ1-2; 7 nucleotides align to TRBD1. The germline CDR1 and CDR2 sequences are MNHEY and SVGAGI. The J segment lost 7 bases and the V segment lost 6 bases, leaving 5 bases of the junction unmatched. CDR3 length: 12 residues. The CDR3 region has the DNA TGTGCCAGCAGCAAGGACAGGATTGGCTACACCTTC. It yields the protein CASSKDRIGYTF.

The chain carries TRBV7-9 and TRBJ2-3, with D possibly matching TRBD1 (5 bases). V lost 6 bases, J lost 5 bases, and 21 bases lay in between. The CDR3 is 16 residues long. Germline values: CDR1 SEHNR, CDR2 FQNEAQ (reference sequence). CDR3 sequence: CASREFQGPLVDTQYF. CDR3 bases: TGTGCCAGCAGGGAGTTCCAGGGTCCCCTTGTAGATACGCAGTATTTT.

This chain connects TRBV6-5 to TRBJ1-1; a possible D gene is TRBD1 (6 bases). The CDR3 is 14 amino acids. V was pared by 6 bases and J by 5 bases, with 16 bases between. Germline CDR1 and CDR2: MNHEY and SVGAGI. The CDR3 DNA reads TGTGCCAGCAGGGCGATCAGGGGATGGACTGAAGCTTTCTTT. It specifies CASRAIRGWTEAFF.

This rearrangement joins TRBV11-3 to TRBJ2-7, with D tentatively TRBD1 (6 bases). This CDR3 has 14 amino acids. CDR1 SGHNT and CDR2 YENEEA come from the germline V gene. V shed 2 bases and J shed 3 bases, with 11 bases lying between them. The CDR3 is CASSLNQGNYEQYF. In DNA form, the CDR3 reads TGTGCCAGCAGCTTAAACCAGGGGAACTACGAGCAGTACTTC. The variable domain in full, completed from reference TRBV11-3 and TRBJ2-7, reads EAGVVQSPRYKIIEKKQPVAFWCNPISGHNTLYWYLQNLGQGPELLIRYENEEAVDDSQLPKDRFSAERLKGVDSTLKIQPAELGDSAVYLCASSLNQGNYEQYFGPGTRLTVT.

The genes are TRBV27 and TRBJ1-3; D is possibly TRBD1 (5 bases). The germline gives CDR1 MNHEY, CDR2 SMNVEV (reference sequence). The CDR3 covers 15 residues. V was trimmed by 6 bases and J by 0 bases, leaving 12 bases between them. CDR3 DNA: TGTGCCAGCAGCCGTACAGGCTTCTCTGGAAACACCATATATTTT. Protein: CASSRTGFSGNTIYF.

The V gene is TRBV4-2, the J gene TRBJ2-1, with D unresolved. This CDR3 region has 12 residues. Germline CDR1 and CDR2: LGHNA and YNFKEQ. Trimming took off 1 base at V and 8 bases at J, with 6 bases between the two ends. CDR3 DNA: TGTGCCAGCAGCCAAGGACTTGATGAGCAGTTCTTC. Protein sequence: CASSQGLDEQFF.

V usage is TRBV18 and J usage is TRBJ2-7; maybe TRBD2 (5 bases). The CDR3 is 13 residues long. Trimming removed 3 bases from V and 5 bases from J, with 11 bases in between. Germline-derived CDR1 and CDR2 are KGHSH and LQKENI. This CDR3 reads CASSPTGSHEQYF. CDR3 nucleotide sequence: TGTGCCAGCTCACCTACGGGGAGTCACGAGCAGTACTTC. Together with reference TRBV18 and TRBJ2-7, the CDR3 gives the full variable domain: NAGVMQNPRHLVRRRGQEARLRCSPMKGHSHVYWYRQLPEEGLKFMVYLQKENIIDESGMPKERFSAEFPKEGPSILRIQQVVRGDSAAYFCASSPTGSHEQYFGPGTRLTVT.

The gene calls are TRBV10-3 and TRBJ2-1, with 9 bases matching TRBD1. This CDR3 has 14 residues. Looked up from germline, CDR1 is ENHRY and CDR2 is SYGVKD. Trimming removed 2 bases from V and 8 bases from J; junction bases left unmatched: 4. CDR3 amino acids: CAISEDRGIDEQFF. In DNA form, the CDR3 reads TGTGCCATCAGTGAGGACAGGGGGATCGATGAGCAGTTCTTC.